A selection of T cell receptor beta chains follows, all from one sample in a study of control samples from healthy donors and cancer patients. Here immunoSEQ multiplex PCR was the method, and the copy in TCRdb shows in-frame clones only, minus some. The table lists about 120,000 clones, roughly nine tenths of them singletons. Sample: blood. These receptors were collected from a man in his fifties in good health. Each CDR3 is given with its conserved first and last residue. The D gene is left open where the match is weak. Size is omitted from some rows. Given values are once, few, many or a class for expanded clones.

abundance,d_gene,v_gene,j_gene,CDR3nt,CDR3aa
NA,NA,TRBV15,TRBJ2-7,TGTGCCACCAGCAGAGAAGGGAGCTCCTACGAGCAGTACTTC,CATSREGSSYEQYF
NA,NA,TRBV7-2,TRBJ1-4,TGTGCCAGCAGCTTTCCCGGGACGGGTGAAAAACTGTTTTTT,CASSFPGTGEKLFF
NA,NA,TRBV5-1,TRBJ1-1,TGCGCCAGCAGCTTTGAGGGCACGGGGACTGAAGCTTTCTTT,CASSFEGTGTEAFF
NA,NA,TRBV6-6,TRBJ2-5,TGTGCCAGCAGTGGGGGCGCAGAGACCCAGTACTTC,CASSGGAETQYF
NA,NA,TRBV11-2,TRBJ2-3,TGTGCCAGCAGCTTAGCCAGAGCCACAGATACGCAGTATTTT,CASSLARATDTQYF
few,NA,TRBV2,TRBJ1-1,TGTGCCAGCAGGGACCCTCTGACTGAAGCTTTCTTT,CASRDPLTEAFF
NA,NA,TRBV5-6,TRBJ2-2,TGTGCCAGCAGCTGGGGACAGAACACCGGGGAGCTGTTTTTT,CASSWGQNTGELFF
NA,NA,TRBV4-1,TRBJ1-6,TGCGCCAGCAGCCCCCGGGCAGCCCATAATTCACCCCTCCACTTT,CASSPRAAHNSPLHF
NA,TRBD1,TRBV19,TRBJ2-5,TGTGCCAGTAGTAGATTTTTGGAGACAGGGGGCCAAGAGACCCAGTACTTC,CASSRFLETGGQETQYF
NA,NA,TRBV6-5,TRBJ1-2,TGTGCCAGCAGTTACTCGATCGACAGTACCTATGGCTACACCTTC,CASSYSIDSTYGYTF
NA,NA,TRBV3-1/TRBV3-2,TRBJ1-1,TGTGCCAGCAGCCAAGTTGGGCTCAGCACTGAAGCTTTCTTT,CASSQVGLSTEAFF
NA,NA,TRBV4-2,TRBJ1-2,TGTGCCAGCTCAAAGGCGGGGGGGCAAGTTTTTTATGGCTACACCTTC,CASSKAGGQVFYGYTF
NA,TRBD2,TRBV27,TRBJ2-3,TGTGCCAGCAGTTTTGGTCTTAGCGGGGGGACGGATACGCAGTATTTT,CASSFGLSGGTDTQYF
NA,TRBD1,TRBV5-1,TRBJ2-1,TGCGCCAGCAGCCCGGACAGGGCGATCTACAATGAGCAGTTCTTC,CASSPDRAIYNEQFF
NA,TRBD1,TRBV6-4,TRBJ2-1,TGTGCCAGCAGTGTACGACAGGGCGATGAGCAGTTCTTC,CASSVRQGDEQFF
NA,TRBD1,TRBV29-1,TRBJ2-3,TGCAGCGTTGATGGGACAGTGACAGATACGCAGTATTTT,CSVDGTVTDTQYF
NA,TRBD1,TRBV7-8,TRBJ2-7,TGTGCCAGCAGCTTACTCGACAGGGCCTACGAGCAGTACTTC,CASSLLDRAYEQYF
NA,NA,TRBV21-1,TRBJ1-2,TGTGCCAGCAGCAAAAGTGAGGCGGGGTACACCTTC,CASSKSEAGYTF
NA,NA,TRBV4-1,TRBJ1-4,TGCGCCAGCAGCCAAGCAGGGTCCGCAACTAATGAAAAACTGTTTTTT,CASSQAGSATNEKLFF
NA,NA,TRBV4-1,TRBJ1-2,TGCGCCAGCAGCCCCTATGACCGGGGGGGTAGTGGCTACACCTTC,CASSPYDRGGSGYTF
once,NA,TRBV19,TRBJ1-1,TGTGCCAGTAGGCTCCGGCCAGTGTTGAACACTGAAGCTTTCTTT,CASRLRPVLNTEAFF
NA,TRBD2,TRBV5-1,TRBJ2-2,TGCGCCAGCAGCTTGGCCCGGGCGGGGGGGCCGAACACCGGGGAGCTGTTTTTT,CASSLARAGGPNTGELFF
NA,TRBD1,TRBV6-6,TRBJ1-5,TGTGCCAGCCGCGACAGGGGAAATCAGCCCCAGCATTTT,CASRDRGNQPQHF
NA,NA,TRBV9,TRBJ1-1,TGTGCCAGCAGCGTAGACGTGAACACTGAAGCTTTCTTT,CASSVDVNTEAFF
NA,NA,TRBV7-2,TRBJ2-7,TGTGCCAGCAGCCTACAGGGCTACGAGCAGTACTTC,CASSLQGYEQYF
NA,NA,TRBV5-1,TRBJ1-6,TGCGCCAGCAGCTTGGTAGGAGAGAATTCACCCCTCCACTTT,CASSLVGENSPLHF
NA,TRBD1,TRBV5-1,TRBJ1-1,TGCGCCAGCAGCTTGGCAGGGGGCCTTAACACTGAAGCTTTCTTT,CASSLAGGLNTEAFF
NA,NA,TRBV6-4,TRBJ1-6,TGTGCCAGCGGCCAGGGGAATAATTCACCCCTCCACTTT,CASGQGNNSPLHF
NA,NA,TRBV6-5,TRBJ1-5,TGTGCCAGCAGTTACGGGGGGAACCCAAATCAGCCCCAGCATTTT,CASSYGGNPNQPQHF
NA,NA,TRBV18,TRBJ2-2,TGTGCCAGCTCACCACTGGACACCACCGGGGAGCTGTTTTTT,CASSPLDTTGELFF
NA,TRBD1,TRBV3-1/TRBV3-2,TRBJ2-2,TGTGCCAGTAGGGGACAGGGAGACGTCGGGGAGCTGTTTTTT,CASRGQGDVGELFF
NA,NA,TRBV5-1,TRBJ1-1,TGCGCCAGCGGACCTCCAGGGGAAATGAACACTGAAGCTTTCTTT,CASGPPGEMNTEAFF
NA,NA,TRBV6-2/TRBV6-3,TRBJ1-1,TGTGCCAGCAGCCCGAGAGGGGGGGCGAACACTGAAGCTTTCTTT,CASSPRGGANTEAFF
few,NA,TRBV4-3,TRBJ2-4,TGCGCCAGCAGCCAATCCGGGAGCAAAAACATTCAGTACTTC,CASSQSGSKNIQYF
NA,NA,TRBV12-3/TRBV12-4,TRBJ1-4,TGTGCCACAACTACGAGGGCAGGAGAACTGTTTTTT,CATTTRAGELFF
NA,TRBD1,TRBV12-5,TRBJ2-1,TGTGCTAGTGGTTTGGGACAGGGATACAATGAGCAGTTCTTC,CASGLGQGYNEQFF
NA,NA,TRBV14,TRBJ1-2,TGTGCCAGCAGTCTGGACCTTCCCTATGGCTACACCTTC,CASSLDLPYGYTF
once,TRBD1,TRBV13,TRBJ2-7,TGTGCCAGCAGCTCCCGCATGAGGGGGCGTTCCTACGAGCAGTACTTC,CASSSRMRGRSYEQYF
NA,NA,TRBV5-4,TRBJ1-2,TGTGCCAGCAGCCCTCAACCGGGCACAGGGAAATATGGCTACACCTTC,CASSPQPGTGKYGYTF
NA,NA,TRBV28,TRBJ1-4,TGTGCCAGCAGTTTATCGACGAGGAGCCGGGACACCCTTCCCGAAAAACTGTTTTTT,CASSLSTRSRDTLPEKLFF
NA,NA,TRBV14,TRBJ1-2,TGTGCCAGCAGCCAACAGGGGAATGGCTACACCTTC,CASSQQGNGYTF
NA,NA,TRBV7-2,TRBJ1-2,TGTGCCAGCAGGACCGGGAATCAGGGTGGCTACACCTTC,CASRTGNQGGYTF
NA,NA,TRBV6-2/TRBV6-3,TRBJ1-1,TGTGCCAGCAGTTACTCGTCCGGGATAGCTTTCTTT,CASSYSSGIAFF
NA,TRBD1,TRBV5-4,TRBJ2-7,TGTGCCAGCAGCTCCGGGACAGGGGCCTACGAGCAGTACTTC,CASSSGTGAYEQYF
NA,TRBD1,TRBV4-3,TRBJ1-2,TGCGCCAGCAGCCCCGGGACAGCCCTCTATGGCTACACCTTC,CASSPGTALYGYTF
NA,NA,TRBV9,TRBJ2-5,TGTGCCAGCAGCGTAGCCCAGACCTCCCCGGGGGAGACCCAGTACTTC,CASSVAQTSPGETQYF
NA,NA,TRBV6-5,TRBJ2-7,TGTGCCAGCAGTCGGGGCCATTCCTACGAGCAGTACTTC,CASSRGHSYEQYF
NA,NA,TRBV29-1,TRBJ1-2,TGCAGCTGCCGGGACGGATTAACTAGGGGCTACACCTTC,CSCRDGLTRGYTF
NA,NA,TRBV6-5,TRBJ2-2,TGTGCCAGCAGTTTTAGCGCCTCGAACACCGGGGAGCTGTTTTTT,CASSFSASNTGELFF
NA,NA,TRBV13,TRBJ2-3,TGTGCCAGCAGCTCCCGGACTACCGGTAGCACAGATACGCAGTATTTT,CASSSRTTGSTDTQYF
NA,TRBD2,TRBV19,TRBJ2-2,TGTGCCAGTAGGGTAATAGCGGGGGGGCCCAACACCGGGGAGCTGTTTTTT,CASRVIAGGPNTGELFF
NA,NA,TRBV3-1/TRBV3-2,TRBJ1-6,TGTGCCAGCAGCCAAGAGGCGACAGGATACAGTTCACCCCTCCACTTT,CASSQEATGYSSPLHF
NA,NA,TRBV25-1,TRBJ1-4,TGTGCCAGCAGTGAATATGGGGGAGAAAAACTGTTTTTT,CASSEYGGEKLFF
NA,NA,TRBV30,TRBJ2-2,TGTGCCTGGAGTGTACGGGGGGCTCTGTTTTTT,CAWSVRGALFF
once,NA,TRBV12-3/TRBV12-4,TRBJ1-1,TGTGCCAGCAGCCAAACAGGGTTTACTGAAGCTTTCTTT,CASSQTGFTEAFF